This passage covers 27 T cell receptor beta chains from one sample sequenced in a study of cytomegalovirus exposure and HLA in healthy donors (dated 2017 in TCRdb). Library preparation employed the immunoSEQ multiplex PCR assay. For the multiplex PCR, a mixture combining 60 forward primers for TCR Vbeta segments and 13 reverse primers for TCR Jbeta segments was used. What TCRdb holds here is the immuneACCESS table cut down to in-frame rearrangements. Part of the clones is not present; checked against another copy, under half of the missing clones reflect an unresolved V gene, and the others are unexplained. The sample's table covers about 200,000 clones. The ten largest account for around 1.1% of the sample. Sequenced sample: PBMCs. The origin of the receptors is a girl aged 2 to 10 in good health and CMV-seropositive.

This chain connects TRBV6-1 to TRBJ2-7; no clear D gene. With 7 bases removed from V and 6 bases from J, the gap between germline ends came to 10 bases. Germline V CDR1 and CDR2: MNHNS, SASEGT. This CDR3 region has 11 residues. CDR3 DNA: TGTGCCAGCACCGAACGGGTCGAGCAGTACTTC. Amino acid sequence: CASTERVEQYF.

The genes are TRBV5-1 and TRBJ2-5; no firm D call. CDR1 SGHRS and CDR2 YFSETQ come from the germline V gene. Trimming stripped 4 bases from V and 2 bases from J, with 12 bases between. The CDR3 length is 14 residues. This CDR3 reads CASSRGEEQETQYF. CDR3 nucleotides: TGCGCCAGCAGCCGCGGCGAGGAGCAAGAGACCCAGTACTTC.

V usage is TRBV29-1 and J usage is TRBJ2-6; D gene unclear. Looked up from germline, CDR1 is SQVTM and CDR2 is ANQGSEA. Trimming left V 4 bases short and J 2 bases short, with 12 bases between. This CDR3 is 15 amino acids long. Here the CDR3 reads CSVAVRVAGANVLTF. CDR3 DNA sequence: TGCAGCGTTGCAGTTCGGGTCGCTGGGGCCAACGTCCTGACTTTC.

The CDR3: CAGRQGSGTGELFF. The CDR3 region has the DNA TGTGCCGGAAGACAGGGGAGTGGGACCGGGGAGCTGTTTTTT. This rearrangement joins TRBV6-1 to TRBJ2-2, with 8 bases that match TRBD1. The V gene end was trimmed by 11 bases and the J gene end by 5 bases; junction bases not matched to a gene: 10. Looked up from germline, CDR1 is MNHNS and CDR2 is SASEGT. CDR3 length equals 14 residues.

This chain connects TRBV5-4 to TRBJ2-7, with D unclear. The CDR3 has 15 amino acids. V was shortened by 0 bases and J by 0 bases, with 10 bases between the two germline ends. CDR1 SGHNT and CDR2 YYREEE come from the germline V gene (reference sequence). CDR3 sequence (DNA): TGTGCCAGCAGCTTGGAAGGCGGATACTCCTACGAGCAGTACTTC. Translation gives CASSLEGGYSYEQYF.

The chain joins TRBV10-1 to TRBJ1-1; TRBD1 agrees at 9 bases. CDR1 is WNHNN and CDR2 is SYGVQD in the germline V gene (reference sequence). V shed 2 bases and J 4 bases; nucleotides not matched to a gene: 2. The CDR3 loop spans 14 amino acids. CDR3 DNA sequence: TGCGCCAGCAGTGAGGGGGACAGGGCCACTGAAGCTTTCTTT. Translation: CASSEGDRATEAFF.

The gene calls are TRBV11-2 and TRBJ1-2; D ambiguous. The CDR3 runs to 13 residues. Trimming pared 1 base from V and 8 bases from J, leaving 11 bases between. Germline V gene sequence: CDR1 SGHAT, CDR2 FQNNGV. Here the CDR3 reads CASSLVRGTGYTF. The CDR3 nucleotides are TGTGCCAGCAGCTTAGTTCGGGGAACGGGCTACACCTTC.

The genes are TRBV29-1 and TRBJ1-1; 10 bases line up with TRBD1. The CDR3 covers 14 residues. Germline V gene lookup returns CDR1 SQVTM and CDR2 ANQGSEA. With V trimmed by 6 bases and J by 3 bases, 7 bases remained unmatched. The CDR3 region has the DNA TGCAGCGTGGCCGGGACAGGGGTTTACACTGAAGCTTTCTTT. Its translation: CSVAGTGVYTEAFF.

The chain employs TRBV27 and TRBJ1-1; possibly TRBD1 for D (5 bases). This CDR3 comprises 14 residues. The germline gives CDR1 MNHEY, CDR2 SMNVEV (reference sequence). With 6 bases removed from V and 3 bases from J, the gap between germline ends came to 14 bases. The CDR3 loop reads CASSPGGTYTEAFF. The CDR3 bases are TGTGCCAGCAGCCCGGGGGGGACGTACACTGAAGCTTTCTTT.

This sequence joins TRBV10-1 and TRBJ2-3; the match to TRBD2 covers 9 bases. V lost 0 bases and J lost 3; bases outside the gene matches: 7. In germline, CDR1 is WNHNN, CDR2 SYGVQD (reference sequence). There are 17 residues in the CDR3. The DNA for the CDR3 is TGCGCCAGCAGTGAGTCGAGGGCGGGAGGGGGAACAGATACGCAGTATTTT. Residues: CASSESRAGGGTDTQYF.

DNA of the CDR3: TGTGCCAGTAGTGATCACACCGGGACAGGGGACGGAGAGCAGTACTTC. Amino acid sequence: CASSDHTGTGDGEQYF. The V call is TRBV19, the J call TRBJ2-7; TRBD1 matches 10 bases. Per the germline V gene, CDR1 is LNHDA and CDR2 is SQIVND (reference sequence). This CDR3 is 16 amino acids long. Germline trimming cut 5 bases from V and 7 bases from J; bases unmatched to any gene: 14.

The V and J genes are TRBV6-1 and TRBJ2-3, with 7 bases lining up with TRBD1. V shed 8 bases, J shed 1 base, and the junction held 3 bases outside the gene matches. This CDR3 has 13 amino acids. CDR1 MNHNS and CDR2 SASEGT come from the germline V gene. The CDR3 sequence: CASLDRGTDTQYF. For the CDR3, the DNA is TGTGCCAGCCTCGACAGGGGCACAGATACGCAGTATTTT.

With respect to this clone: The sample carries other DNA sequences with the same CDR3. The chain uses TRBV20-1 and TRBJ1-5; unclear D gene. The CDR3 has 11 amino acids. Germline lookup yields CDR1 DFQATT and CDR2 SNEGSKA (reference sequence). V lost 1 base to trimming and J lost 6 bases, with 4 bases between them. Here the CDR3 DNA reads TGCAGTGCTAGAGCCGGTCAGCCCCAGCATTTT. The encoded protein is CSARAGQPQHF.

CDR3 in DNA: TGCGCCAGCAGTGAGTCTAGCCGGGGGGCGCGGGGGACCCAGTACTTC. Amino acids: CASSESSRGARGTQYF. V gene TRBV10-2 combines with J gene TRBJ2-5; D possibly corresponds to TRBD2 (7 bases). The length of the CDR3 is 16 residues. Germline-derived CDR1 and CDR2 are WSHSY and SAAADI. Deletions cut 0 bases from V and 7 bases from J, with 18 bases between.

This chain joins TRBV7-2 and TRBJ2-5; 10 nucleotides agree with TRBD2. Germline-derived CDR1 and CDR2 are SGHTA and FQGNSA. V lost 5 bases, J lost 5 bases, and 11 bases stayed unmatched. The CDR3 is 16 amino acids. The CDR3 loop is CASSLSGSSGGETQYF. In DNA form, the CDR3 reads TGTGCCAGCAGCCTTAGCGGGAGTAGCGGGGGGGAGACCCAGTACTTC.

The chain is built from TRBV27 and TRBJ1-4, with D perhaps matching TRBD1 (5 bases). V lost 3 bases to trimming and J lost 8 bases, with 16 bases between them. The CDR3 extends over 15 amino acids. CDR1 is MNHEY, CDR2 SMNVEV, per germline (reference sequence). The CDR3: CASSFLGGGVEKLFF. The CDR3 DNA follows: TGTGCCAGCAGTTTCTTAGGCGGGGGAGTCGAAAAACTGTTTTTT.

J is TRBJ2-7 and V is TRBV5-6; TRBD1 is a possible D gene (6 bases). CDR1 SGHDT and CDR2 YYEEEE come from the germline V gene. The CDR3 extends over 13 amino acids. Trimming pared 4 bases from V and 2 bases from J, leaving 10 bases between. Here the CDR3 DNA reads TGTGCCAGCAGCCCCGGGACACCCTACGAGCAGTACTTC. Translated, it gives CASSPGTPYEQYF.

CDR3 protein: CASSQPYNEQFF. DNA of the CDR3: TGTGCCAGCAGCCAACCTTACAATGAGCAGTTCTTC. The chain couples TRBV14 to TRBJ2-1; D is unresolved. Germline CDR1 is SGHDN and CDR2 is FVKESK. Trimming took 2 bases from V and 4 from J, leaving 3 bases between them. CDR3 length: 12 amino acids.

J is TRBJ2-7 and V is TRBV27; a possible D gene is TRBD1 (5 bases). Germline loops: CDR1 MNHEY, CDR2 SMNVEV (reference sequence). The CDR3 consists of 15 residues. Trimming took off 2 bases at V and 2 bases at J, with 13 bases between the two ends. DNA for the CDR3: TGTGCCAGCAGTTTAGGGGCCCACCGAACCTACGAGCAGTACTTC. Translated, it gives CASSLGAHRTYEQYF.

The V and J genes are TRBV27 and TRBJ2-5; D unclear. CDR3 length equals 13 residues. Trimming removed 4 bases at V and 5 bases at J, with 11 bases between. In germline, CDR1 is MNHEY, CDR2 SMNVEV (reference sequence). The CDR3 DNA reads as TGTGCCAGCAGTTCAATAGCCGGTGAGACCCAGTACTTC. Translated, it gives CASSSIAGETQYF.

This chain joins TRBV6-1 and TRBJ2-7; D call uncertain. Germline loops: CDR1 MNHNS, CDR2 SASEGT. Trimming stripped 6 bases from V and 1 base from J, with 13 bases between. There are 14 residues in the CDR3. This CDR3 is CASRQTPISYEQYF. The CDR3, as DNA: TGTGCCAGCAGACAGACCCCAATATCCTACGAGCAGTACTTC.

The chain is built from TRBV4-1 and TRBJ2-4; tentative D call: TRBD2 (6 bases). V was clipped by 3 bases and J by 0 bases, with 15 bases between them. CDR1 is MGHRA, CDR2 YSYEKL, per germline. The CDR3 runs to 17 residues. The DNA of the CDR3 is TGCGCCAGCAGCCAGGGTGCGGGAAACCTAGCCAAAAACATTCAGTACTTC. Protein sequence: CASSQGAGNLAKNIQYF.

The chain is built from TRBV10-1 and TRBJ1-1, with D perhaps matching TRBD1 (6 bases). Trimming left V 2 bases short and J 6 bases short, with 22 bases between. Germline V gene data show CDR1 as WNHNN and CDR2 as SYGVQD (reference sequence). This CDR3 has 17 residues. The CDR3 region is CASSEPEPGVRVAEAFF. CDR3 DNA sequence: TGCGCCAGCAGTGAGCCAGAGCCAGGGGTGAGGGTAGCTGAAGCTTTCTTT.

The rearrangement joins TRBV27 to TRBJ2-5; 9 bases map to TRBD1. V trimming: 0 bases; J trimming: 11 bases; junction bases outside the gene matches: 10. CDR1 MNHEY and CDR2 SMNVEV come from the germline V gene (reference sequence). This CDR3 has 15 amino acids. This CDR3 reads CASSLSGQGYFEQYF. CDR3 in DNA: TGTGCCAGCAGTTTATCGGGACAGGGATATTTTGAGCAGTACTTC.

The chain combines TRBV4-1 with TRBJ2-3; 9 nucleotides match TRBD2. Germline lookup yields CDR1 MGHRA and CDR2 YSYEKL. The V and J ends lost 6 bases and 2 bases, in that order; junction bases with no gene match: 9. The CDR3 has 16 amino acids. CDR3 sequence reads: CASSIASGVNTDTQYF. DNA of the CDR3: TGCGCCAGCAGTATAGCTAGCGGGGTAAACACAGATACGCAGTATTTT.

J is TRBJ2-7 and V is TRBV5-6; D possibly corresponds to TRBD1 (5 bases). This CDR3 comprises 12 residues. Germline lookup yields CDR1 SGHDT and CDR2 YYEEEE. The germline V and J ends were trimmed by 4 bases and 4 bases, with 9 bases remaining between them. The CDR3 DNA is TGTGCCAGCAGCCAGGGAAAATACGAGCAGTACTTC. This sequence encodes CASSQGKYEQYF.

This chain's CDR3 is CASTETGVPTREATDTQYF. DNA of the CDR3: TGTGCCAGCACAGAGACCGGGGTCCCAACTCGCGAGGCCACAGATACGCAGTATTTT. The rearrangement links TRBV2 to TRBJ2-3; weak D call: TRBD2 (5 bases). Per germline, CDR1 SNHLY and CDR2 FYNNEI. This CDR3 comprises 19 residues. V was trimmed by 7 bases and J by 2 bases, leaving 28 bases between them.